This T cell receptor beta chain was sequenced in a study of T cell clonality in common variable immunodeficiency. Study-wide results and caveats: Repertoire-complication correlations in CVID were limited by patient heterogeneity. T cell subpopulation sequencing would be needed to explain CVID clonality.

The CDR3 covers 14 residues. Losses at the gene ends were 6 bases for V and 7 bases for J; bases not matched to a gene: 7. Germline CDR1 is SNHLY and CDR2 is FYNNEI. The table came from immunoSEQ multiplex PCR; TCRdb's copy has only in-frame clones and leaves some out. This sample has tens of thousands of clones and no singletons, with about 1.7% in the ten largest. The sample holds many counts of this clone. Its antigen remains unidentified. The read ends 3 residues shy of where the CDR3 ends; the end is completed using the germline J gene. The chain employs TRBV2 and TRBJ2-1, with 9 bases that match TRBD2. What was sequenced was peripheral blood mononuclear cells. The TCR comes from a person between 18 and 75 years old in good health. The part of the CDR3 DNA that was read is TGTGCCAGCAGGGACGGACTAGCGAGTAATGAG. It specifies CASRDGLASNE. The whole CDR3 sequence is CASRDGLASNEQFF.